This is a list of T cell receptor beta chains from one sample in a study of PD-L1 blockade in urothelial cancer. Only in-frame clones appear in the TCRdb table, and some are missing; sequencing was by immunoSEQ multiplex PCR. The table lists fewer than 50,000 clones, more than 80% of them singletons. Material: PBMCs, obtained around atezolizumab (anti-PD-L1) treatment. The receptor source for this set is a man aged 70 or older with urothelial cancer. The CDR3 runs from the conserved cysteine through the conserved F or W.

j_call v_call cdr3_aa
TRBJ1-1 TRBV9 CASSRHKGAGRDHYLNTEAFF
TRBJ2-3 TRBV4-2 CASSQTWTSTDTQYF
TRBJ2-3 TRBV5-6 CASSLLLREGLRDTQYF
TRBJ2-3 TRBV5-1 CASSSSTSANTDTQYF
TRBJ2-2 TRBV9 CASSVGSSPSGGTGELFF
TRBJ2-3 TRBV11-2 CASSLDGGSGRSDTQYF
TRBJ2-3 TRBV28 CASSLGQVDTDTQYF
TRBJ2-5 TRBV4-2 CASSQEGRSGVKETQYF
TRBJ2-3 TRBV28 CASSSIGRAFDTQYF
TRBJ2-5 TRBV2 CASNREPETQYF
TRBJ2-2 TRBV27 CASSPSRAGELFF
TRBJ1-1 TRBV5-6 CASSPQRQGWVTEAFF
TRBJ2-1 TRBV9 CASSVGSGRVNEQFF
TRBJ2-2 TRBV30 CAWGPTRTGELFF